This T cell receptor (beta chain) appears in the sequencing data of a study of T cell repertoires in cytomegalovirus infection (dated by TCRdb to the late 2010s). About the full investigation: The peptide stimulations were aimed at well-studied HLA-B-restricted epitopes as well as recently identified HLA-C-restricted CMV epitopes, whose presentation resists viral immunomodulation. Because public TCR beta signatures pointed to carriage of CMV infection together with the matching HLA type, the HLA type of each donor mattered for the analysis.

This specimen's treatment or condition label, per the study, means: in vitro stimulation with specific CMV peptide epitopes to enrich CMV-specific T cells. The sample holds many counts of this clonotype. Its antigen target is currently unknown. Base qualities are not provided; no much larger clone lies one nucleotide away. What the research found in general, with its limitations: The ex vivo response was dominated by HLA-C-restricted CMV-specific TCR beta clonotypes, and the single most frequent clonotype in two of eight donors was supplied by these HLA-C-restricted clonotypes. In both this cohort and an independent roughly 350-donor cohort, the cumulative frequency of public TCR beta family members distinguished carriers of CMV infection plus the relevant HLA type.

The listed sequencing device is Illumina HiSeq 1500. TCRdb trimmed the raw reads at Q25, called clones with MiXCR and kept productive beta chains. Rows are combined by CDR3 protein, so each entry shows the most common genes and DNA. The sample data list some 700,000 distinct CDR3 sequences, and 33% of these were observed just once. 18% of the sample belongs to the ten largest clones. The cysteine opens and the phenylalanine closes a CDR3 of 11 amino acids. The CDR3 DNA has 33 bases and is translated from base 1. Between the V and J ends, shortened by 5 bases and 4 bases respectively, the junction contains 5 bases.

Sequenced material: cultured PBMCs, taken from culture after CMV antigen stimulation. The sequence was collected from a human donor in good health (CMV status not recorded). Some clones in this sample may be carry-over from other donors' samples. Recombination joined TRBV12-3 or TRBV12-4 with TRBJ2-5; the D gene cannot be resolved reliably. The CDR3 protein: CASSRRETQYF. At the DNA level, the sequence is TGTGCCAGCAGTAGGAGAGAGACCCAGTACTTC.